Below are 30 T cell receptor beta chains sequenced from a single sample in a study of blood T cell repertoires in COVID-19. Clones were sequenced by immunoSEQ multiplex PCR, and TCRdb holds only the in-frame ones, with some missing. The data contain about 100,000 clones, about 86% of them singletons. The sample taken for sequencing was PBMCs or T cells enriched from blood (not recorded which). The source is a woman between 50 and 59 years old who had recovered from COVID-19.

The chain combines TRBV19 with TRBJ2-4; TRBD1 might be the D (5 bases). Per the germline V gene, CDR1 is LNHDA and CDR2 is SQIVND (reference sequence). Trimming cost V 4 bases and J 13 bases, with 11 bases left between them. The CDR3 spans 11 residues. The CDR3 sequence: CASSTTGSQYF. In DNA, the CDR3 is TGTGCCAGTAGTACTACAGGTTCCCAGTACTTC.

V and J are TRBV28 and TRBJ1-2; 7 bases are a match to TRBD1. The CDR3 has 13 amino acids. The J segment lost 4 bases and the V segment lost 6 bases, leaving 5 bases of the junction unmatched. Germline CDR1 MDHEN, CDR2 SYDVKM. The CDR3 region is CASSLDRAYGYTF. In nucleotides, the CDR3 is TGTGCCAGCAGCCTAGACAGGGCCTATGGCTACACCTTC.

This chain's CDR3 is CATSDHYLGQLKQFF. CDR3 in DNA: TGTGCCACCAGTGACCACTACTTGGGGCAATTGAAGCAGTTCTTC. This chain joins TRBV24-1 and TRBJ2-1, with D possibly being TRBD1 (5 bases). The CDR3 covers 15 residues. V dropped 4 bases and J dropped 11 bases, with 20 bases sitting between them. Germline assignment: CDR1 KGHDR and CDR2 SFDVKD.

The rearrangement joins TRBV5-1 to TRBJ1-6; D gene uncertain. The V gene's germline CDR1 is SGHRS and CDR2 YFSETQ. The CDR3 length is 18 residues. Trimming took off 4 bases at V and 0 bases at J, with 17 bases between the two ends. The CDR3 is CASSLDSPRDSYNSPLHF. CDR3 in DNA: TGCGCCAGCAGCCTCGATTCCCCGAGGGACTCCTATAATTCACCCCTCCACTTT.

The chain joins TRBV28 to TRBJ1-6; 7 bases align to TRBD1. The junction had 5 bases not matched to a gene; V was cut back by 3 bases and J by 6 bases. Germline lookup yields CDR1 MDHEN and CDR2 SYDVKM. This CDR3 region has 15 residues. In DNA, the CDR3 is TGTGCCAGCAGTTTCCGGGACAGAGCTAATTCACCCCTCCACTTT. Residues: CASSFRDRANSPLHF.

The chain is built from TRBV10-3 and TRBJ2-5, with TRBD2 identical over 11 bases. Germline V gene data show CDR1 as ENHRY and CDR2 as SYGVKD. V was pared by 2 bases and J by 9 bases, with 8 bases of the junction left unmatched. The CDR3 extends over 15 amino acids. The CDR3 DNA sequence: TGTGCCATCAGTGAGGGTAGCGGGGGGGCGAGGGCCCAGTACTTC. The encoded protein is CAISEGSGGARAQYF.

The gene calls are TRBV6-6 and TRBJ2-3, with TRBD2 matching 8 bases. Trimming at V came to 0 bases and at J to 3 bases, leaving 5 bases not matched to a gene. Germline assignment: CDR1 MNHNY and CDR2 SVGAGI (reference sequence). The CDR3 consists of 16 residues. The CDR3 sequence is CASSYSSGLGTDTQYF. CDR3 DNA: TGTGCCAGCAGTTACTCCTCGGGACTAGGGACAGATACGCAGTATTTT.

This chain joins TRBV19 and TRBJ2-7; the match to TRBD1 covers 9 bases. CDR1 is LNHDA and CDR2 is SQIVND in the germline V gene (reference sequence). The CDR3 sequence is 17 residues long. V shed 4 bases, J shed 3 bases, and the junction held 13 bases outside the gene matches. This CDR3 reads CASSRGQGNTFGYEQYF. CDR3 sequence (DNA): TGTGCCAGTAGTAGAGGACAGGGGAATACTTTTGGCTACGAGCAGTACTTC.

The chain combines TRBV6-4 with TRBJ2-7; D is perhaps TRBD1 (5 bases). CDR1 MRHNA and CDR2 SNTAGT come from the germline V gene. V lost 10 bases and J 3 bases, leaving 19 bases between the germline ends. This CDR3 contains 14 residues. This CDR3 reads CATPRAGPYYEQYF. CDR3 DNA sequence: TGTGCCACCCCCCGGGCAGGGCCTTACTACGAGCAGTACTTC.

The rearrangement joins TRBV6-5 to TRBJ1-2; D not resolved. There are 16 residues in the CDR3. From germline, CDR1 is MNHEY and CDR2 SVGAGI. V shed 4 bases and J shed 8 bases, with 23 bases lying between them. In nucleotides, the CDR3 is TGTGCCAGCAGTTCTGGTATCGGAGGGCTCCCGGGCGGCTACACCTTC. Its protein is CASSSGIGGLPGGYTF.

V gene TRBV2 combines with J gene TRBJ1-6; 8 bases map to TRBD1. The CDR3 has 14 amino acids. Germline CDR1 reads SNHLY; CDR2 reads FYNNEI. V gave up 7 bases and J gave up 7 bases; unmatched junction bases: 6. CDR3 nucleotide sequence: TGTGCCAGCAAGGCAGGGGGCCCAAATTCACCCCTCCACTTT. It encodes CASKAGGPNSPLHF.

The rearrangement links TRBV5-4 to TRBJ2-3, with 12 bases matching TRBD2. V gave up 4 bases and J gave up 4 bases; unmatched junction bases: 1. This CDR3 is 14 amino acids long. Germline V gene sequence: CDR1 SGHNT, CDR2 YYREEE (reference sequence). The CDR3 loop reads CASSLAGGPDTQYF. The CDR3 nucleotides read TGTGCCAGCAGCCTAGCGGGGGGGCCAGATACGCAGTATTTT.

The chain is built from TRBV5-4 and TRBJ1-4; TRBD1 is a possible D gene (6 bases). Trimming cost V 0 bases and J 8 bases, with 11 bases left between them. There are 14 residues in the CDR3. Germline-derived CDR1 and CDR2 are SGHNT and YYREEE (reference sequence). CDR3 bases: TGTGCCAGCAGCTTGGTTCCAGGGGTGGAAAAACTGTTTTTT. It specifies CASSLVPGVEKLFF.

The chain recombines TRBV10-3 with TRBJ2-1; D gene ambiguous. Germline CDR1 and CDR2: ENHRY and SYGVKD. Trimming removed 3 bases from V and 9 bases from J, with 6 bases in between. The CDR3 spans 11 residues. The CDR3 coding sequence is TGTGCCATCAGTGAATTGAGTGAGCAGTTCTTC. Residues: CAISELSEQFF.

The chain couples TRBV9 to TRBJ1-1; 8 positions match TRBD1. The J segment lost 4 bases and the V segment lost 4 bases, leaving 3 bases of the junction unmatched. The CDR3 loop spans 13 amino acids. Germline assignment: CDR1 SGDLS and CDR2 YYNGEE. Here the CDR3 reads CASSPGQGTEAFF. In nucleotides, the CDR3 is TGTGCCAGCAGCCCAGGACAGGGCACTGAAGCTTTCTTT.

The chain links TRBV6-5 to TRBJ1-1; D gene uncertain. This CDR3 spans 13 amino acids. Trimming left V 6 bases short and J 1 base short, with 9 bases between. Germline lookup yields CDR1 MNHEY and CDR2 SVGAGI. CDR3 sequence: CASREVPNTEAFF. CDR3 nucleotide sequence: TGTGCCAGCAGAGAGGTTCCGAACACTGAAGCTTTCTTT.

The chain combines TRBV6-1 with TRBJ1-2; D is unresolved. The V gene lost 2 bases and the J gene lost 6 bases, with 10 bases spanning the gap. Germline loops: CDR1 MNHNS, CDR2 SASEGT. This CDR3 region has 13 residues. The CDR3 protein is CASSETPRDGYTF. CDR3 nucleotide sequence: TGTGCCAGCAGTGAAACGCCACGAGATGGCTACACCTTC.

The rearrangement joins TRBV19 to TRBJ2-1, with 12 bases fitting TRBD2. This CDR3 has 17 residues. CDR1 and CDR2 (germline): LNHDA, SQIVND (reference sequence). Trimming removed 3 bases from V and 7 bases from J; junction bases left unmatched: 10. The CDR3 sequence is CASSIRWTSGIRNEQFF. The CDR3 region has the DNA TGTGCCAGTAGTATTCGATGGACTAGCGGGATAAGGAATGAGCAGTTCTTC.

A few counts support this clone. This sequence joins TRBV19 and TRBJ1-5, with D perhaps matching TRBD1 (6 bases). The CDR3 consists of 16 residues. Germline V gene sequence: CDR1 LNHDA, CDR2 SQIVND (reference sequence). With 2 bases removed from V and 0 bases from J, the gap between germline ends came to 11 bases. For the CDR3, the DNA is TGTGCCAGTAGTATAAGGACAGCATATAGCAATCAGCCCCAGCATTTT. Its translation: CASSIRTAYSNQPQHF. Complete variable domain (other parts from reference TRBV19 and TRBJ1-5): DGGITQSPKYLFRKEGQNVTLSCEQNLNHDAMYWYRQDPGQGLRLIYYSQIVNDFQKGDIAEGYSVSREKKESFPLTVTSAQKNPTAFYLCASSIRTAYSNQPQHFGDGTRLSIL.

The chain links TRBV5-5 to TRBJ2-7, with D tentatively TRBD1 (5 bases). This CDR3 is 15 amino acids long. Per the germline V gene, CDR1 is SGHKS and CDR2 is YYEKEE (reference sequence). V lost 2 bases and J lost 0, with 12 bases in between. Written as DNA, the CDR3 is TGTGCCAGCAGCTTCAGGGATGGCAGCTCCTACGAGCAGTACTTC. Protein sequence: CASSFRDGSSYEQYF.

The V and J genes are TRBV2 and TRBJ1-6; 8 nucleotides agree with TRBD1. Germline values: CDR1 SNHLY, CDR2 FYNNEI. The CDR3 loop spans 14 amino acids. The ends lost 6 bases at V and 9 bases at J; junction bases unmatched: 7. The chain's CDR3 is CASRPTGESSPLHF. Written as DNA, the CDR3 is TGTGCCAGCAGGCCGACAGGGGAGAGTTCACCCCTCCACTTT.

The chain employs TRBV30 and TRBJ1-2; 11 bases are a match to TRBD1. The CDR3 loop spans 13 amino acids. V lost 2 bases, J lost 8 bases, and 4 bases stayed unmatched. Germline V CDR1 and CDR2: GTSNPN, SVGIG (reference sequence). The chain's CDR3 is CAWSSDRGQGYTF. The CDR3 bases are TGTGCCTGGAGTTCGGACAGGGGGCAAGGCTACACCTTC.

The DNA for the CDR3 is TGTGCCATCAGTGAGTCGGCACAGAGTATTAGCAATCAGCCCCAGCATTTT. Translation: CAISESAQSISNQPQHF. The V call is TRBV10-3, the J call TRBJ1-5; D gene uncertain. Germline V gives CDR1 ENHRY, CDR2 SYGVKD. This CDR3 spans 17 amino acids. Trimming took 0 bases from V and 0 from J, leaving 12 bases between them.

The rearrangement uses TRBV24-1 and TRBJ2-5; tentative D call: TRBD1 (6 bases). This CDR3 spans 15 amino acids. Germline V gives CDR1 KGHDR, CDR2 SFDVKD. V was pared by 0 bases and J by 0 bases, with 7 bases between. The chain's CDR3 is CATSDLRDNQETQYF. Here the CDR3 DNA reads TGTGCCACCAGTGATTTGAGGGACAACCAAGAGACCCAGTACTTC.

In this sample, this clone turned up once. The rearrangement uses TRBV3-1 (or the pseudogene TRBV3-2) and TRBJ1-1; D is perhaps TRBD1 (5 bases). The CDR3 length is 15 residues. Trimming removed 1 base from V and 3 bases from J, with 12 bases in between. Germline V lookup: CDR1 LGHDT, CDR2 YNNKEL (reference sequence). The CDR3 reads CASSQGYGGYTEAFF. The DNA for the CDR3 is TGTGCCAGCAGCCAAGGGTACGGGGGTTACACTGAAGCTTTCTTT.

The rearrangement links TRBV19 to TRBJ2-3; a weak D match, TRBD2 (6 bases). V was shortened by 0 bases and J by 2 bases, with 15 bases between the two germline ends. The CDR3 is 17 amino acids. Germline V gene sequence: CDR1 LNHDA, CDR2 SQIVND (reference sequence). CDR3 residues: CASSIEAAGKNTDTQYF. In DNA form, the CDR3 reads TGTGCCAGTAGTATAGAGGCGGCGGGAAAGAACACAGATACGCAGTATTTT.

This chain uses TRBV11-3 with TRBJ2-1, with 9 bases identical to TRBD2. Per the germline V gene, CDR1 is SGHNT and CDR2 is YENEEA. J was trimmed by 10 bases and V by 4 bases; bases with no gene match: 5. CDR3 length: 13 residues. The CDR3 protein is CASSSGLASEQFF. The CDR3 DNA follows: TGTGCCAGCAGCTCTGGACTAGCGAGCGAGCAGTTCTTC.

The chain joins TRBV19 to TRBJ2-3; maybe TRBD1 (6 bases). V shed 5 bases and J shed 4 bases, with 19 bases lying between them. The CDR3 length is 16 residues. CDR1 is LNHDA and CDR2 is SQIVND in the germline V gene (reference sequence). CDR3 protein: CASSSFGQGNADTQYF. For the CDR3, the DNA is TGTGCCAGTAGTTCGTTCGGGCAGGGGAACGCAGATACGCAGTATTTT.

The chain employs TRBV9 and TRBJ2-2, with D maybe TRBD2 (6 bases). Germline V gene lookup returns CDR1 SGDLS and CDR2 YYNGEE. This CDR3 region has 15 residues. Trimming left V 0 bases short and J 1 base short, with 7 bases between. CDR3 loop: CASSVDGRNTGELFF. CDR3 sequence (DNA): TGTGCCAGCAGCGTAGACGGGAGGAACACCGGGGAGCTGTTTTTT.

The V and J genes are TRBV19 and TRBJ1-5, with 7 positions matching TRBD1. Trimming at V came to 5 bases and at J to 5 bases, leaving 6 bases not matched to a gene. CDR1 LNHDA and CDR2 SQIVND come from the germline V gene (reference sequence). The CDR3 loop spans 14 amino acids. The CDR3 spells CASSHDRAYQPQHF. CDR3 nucleotide sequence: TGTGCCAGTAGTCATGACAGGGCTTATCAGCCCCAGCATTTT.